The 6 T cell receptor beta chains listed next were all sequenced from one sample in a study of OX40 agonist ivuxolimab in advanced cancers. Libraries were prepared through the immunoSEQ multiplex PCR assay. Here the immuneACCESS table is served through TCRdb, limited to in-frame sequences with V and J called. Missing clones are a known gap in these copies; in checked studies unresolved V genes cover under half, and the rest lacks a known reason. This sample is represented by 61,000 or so clones; about 88% of them were singletons. 1% to 1.5% of the sample is in the top ten clones. The material was CD4+ or CD8+ T cells sorted from blood, obtained in a trial of the OX40 agonist ivuxolimab. These receptors all come from an adult with an advanced solid tumor such as melanoma, head and neck, liver or kidney cancer.

The rearrangement links TRBV6-1 to TRBJ1-2; 7 bases are shared with TRBD1. This CDR3 has 15 amino acids. Germline assignment: CDR1 MNHNS and CDR2 SASEGT. J was trimmed by 4 bases and V by 7 bases; bases with no gene match: 12. CDR3 amino acids: CASTETGSPLYGYTF. The CDR3, as DNA: TGTGCCAGCACAGAGACAGGGTCCCCCCTCTATGGCTACACCTTC.

The chain couples TRBV5-1 to TRBJ2-1, with 10 positions matching TRBD2. In germline, CDR1 is SGHRS, CDR2 YFSETQ. The CDR3 loop spans 15 amino acids. The junction had 6 bases not matched to a gene; V was cut back by 5 bases and J by 4 bases. CDR3 DNA sequence: TGCGCCAGCAGACCCCTAGCGGGGGCTTACAATGAGCAGTTCTTC. Its translation: CASRPLAGAYNEQFF.

This chain connects TRBV19 to TRBJ2-5, with 7 bases identical to TRBD2. CDR3 size: 15 residues. With V trimmed by 2 bases and J by 1 base, 4 bases remained unmatched. The V gene's germline CDR1 is LNHDA and CDR2 SQIVND (reference sequence). DNA for the CDR3: TGTGCCAGTAGTATACTAAGCGGGGCCCAAGAGACCCAGTACTTC. Translating gives CASSILSGAQETQYF.

The CDR3 DNA follows: TGTGCTAGTGGTTTGGGCGGCACGTATCGGAGTCAGCCCCAGCATTTT. Encoded protein: CASGLGGTYRSQPQHF. The chain has TRBV12-5 and TRBJ1-5; no clear D. The CDR3 extends over 16 amino acids. Trimming removed 1 base from V and 6 bases from J, with 16 bases in between. CDR1 is LGHNT and CDR2 is FRNRAP in the germline V gene.

This sequence joins TRBV5-1 and TRBJ1-3, with D unclear. The CDR3 runs to 15 residues. Trimming left V 0 bases short and J 3 bases short, with 10 bases between. Germline V gives CDR1 SGHRS, CDR2 YFSETQ. The CDR3 region has the DNA TGCGCCAGCAGCTTGGCCGACCGGGATGGAAACACCATATATTTT. Amino acids: CASSLADRDGNTIYF.

The genes are TRBV6-5 and TRBJ1-1, with TRBD1 identical over 9 bases. Germline V gene lookup returns CDR1 MNHEY and CDR2 SVGAGI. The CDR3 loop spans 13 amino acids. Trimming at V came to 5 bases and at J to 9 bases, leaving 7 bases not matched to a gene. CDR3 sequence: CASSTGTGRQAFF. As DNA, the CDR3 is TGTGCCAGCAGTACAGGGACAGGGAGACAAGCTTTCTTT.